Presented here are 2 T cell receptor beta chains from one specimen sequenced in a study of naive and memory T cell subsets. Both TRBC1 and TRBC2 were covered by a beta constant-region primer of two equimolar oligonucleotides. TCRdb passed the UMI-ligation and nested PCR reads through MiXCR, listing each CDR3 protein once. The table has about 85,000 distinct CDR3 sequences, around 12% seen once. The specimen was central memory CD4+ T cells from blood. The source of these receptors is a human donor in good health.

At least ten counts were recorded for this clonotype. The CDR3 DNA is TGCAGCGTTGACTGGGGGGGGACCCAGTACTTC. Encoded protein: CSVDWGGTQYF. The genes are TRBV29-1 and TRBJ2-5; 7 bases line up with TRBD2. CDR3 length: 11 residues. Germline CDR1 reads SQVTM; CDR2 reads ANQGSEA. The V segment lost 3 bases and the J segment 7 bases; nucleotides outside the gene matches: 2.

There are many counts of this clonotype. V usage is TRBV7-6 and J usage is TRBJ2-6, with 10 bases that match TRBD2. Germline assignment: CDR1 SGHVS and CDR2 FNYEAQ. This CDR3 has 17 amino acids. J was trimmed by 0 bases and V by 8 bases; bases with no gene match: 7. CDR3 protein: CASGGLAESSGANVLTF. Written as DNA, the CDR3 is TGTGCCAGCGGCGGACTAGCGGAGAGCTCTGGGGCCAACGTCCTGACTTTC. Supplemented by reference TRBV7-6 and TRBJ2-6, the full variable domain reads GAGVSQSPRYKVTKRGQDVALRCDPISGHVSLYWYRQALGQGPEFLTYFNYEAQQDKSGLPNDRFSAERPEGSISTLTIQRTEQRDSAMYRCASGGLAESSGANVLTFGAGSRLTVL.